The 10 T cell receptor beta chains below were found in one sample sequenced in a study of cytomegalovirus exposure and HLA in healthy donors. PCR primers comprised 60 Vbeta and 13 Jbeta primers. Clones were read by immunoSEQ multiplex PCR, and TCRdb kept only the in-frame ones, dropping some. The table lists under 130,000 clones. Sequencing was done on a sample of PBMCs. All receptors derive from a man in his forties in good health and CMV-seronegative.

This chain connects TRBV7-2 to TRBJ2-2; the match to TRBD2 covers 10 bases. The germline gives CDR1 SGHTA, CDR2 FQGNSA. Trimming cost V 6 bases and J 5 bases; bases outside gene matches: 6. The CDR3 totals 15 residues. Written as DNA, the CDR3 is TGTGCCAGCAGTCCACAGCGGGGGGGAACCGGGGAGCTGTTTTTT. This translates into CASSPQRGGTGELFF.

The gene calls are TRBV7-6 and TRBJ2-5; 7 bases are a match to TRBD2. Germline V gives CDR1 SGHVS, CDR2 FNYEAQ. CDR3 size: 13 residues. The trim removed 3 bases at V and 5 bases at J, leaving 3 bases unmatched. The CDR3 coding sequence is TGTGCCAGCAGCTTCGGGGGGATGGAGACCCAGTACTTC. Residues: CASSFGGMETQYF.

J is TRBJ2-5 and V is TRBV4-1; 7 bases line up with TRBD2. The J call is uncertain, as TRBJ2-7 better fits the DNA end. The CDR3 is made up of 15 amino acids. The germline gives CDR1 MGHRA, CDR2 YSYEKL. The chain's CDR3 is CASSQGPSGTYEQYF. The CDR3 nucleotides read TGCGCCAGCAGCCAAGGTCCCAGCGGGACCTACGAGCAGTACTTC.

The rearrangement joins TRBV18 to TRBJ2-1; D may be TRBD2 (6 bases). Germline V CDR1 and CDR2: KGHSH, LQKENI. CDR3 size: 14 residues. The V and J ends lost 0 bases and 7 bases respectively, with 10 bases between them. The CDR3 sequence: CASSPPSLANEQFF. The CDR3 bases are TGTGCCAGCTCACCACCTTCTCTAGCGAATGAGCAGTTCTTC.

V is TRBV6-5 and J is TRBJ2-2; no firm D call. V shed 6 bases and J shed 4 bases, with 6 bases lying between them. This CDR3 has 12 amino acids. Germline CDR1 MNHEY, CDR2 SVGAGI. CDR3 DNA sequence: TGTGCCAGCAGACAGCTCACCGGGGAGCTGTTTTTT. It translates to CASRQLTGELFF.

The chain is built from TRBV7-2 and TRBJ1-4, with TRBD1 matching 7 bases. From germline, CDR1 is SGHTA and CDR2 FQGNSA. The V and J ends lost 1 base and 2 bases, in that order; junction bases with no gene match: 10. The CDR3 has 18 amino acids. CDR3 amino acids: CASSLVAHQTGTNEKLFF. For the CDR3, the DNA is TGTGCCAGCAGCTTAGTGGCCCATCAGACAGGGACTAATGAAAAACTGTTTTTT.

The gene calls are TRBV10-3 and TRBJ2-7, with 10 bases matching TRBD1. Germline V lookup: CDR1 ENHRY, CDR2 SYGVKD. CDR3 length equals 14 residues. V shed 6 bases, J shed 3 bases, and the junction held 5 bases outside the gene matches. Written as DNA, the CDR3 is TGTGCCATCAGATCCGGGACAGGGGTCTACGAGCAGTACTTC. Its protein product is CAIRSGTGVYEQYF.

The J gene is TRBJ2-1, the V gene TRBV7-2; the match to TRBD2 covers 11 bases. The CDR3 has 15 residues. The V gene end was trimmed by 4 bases and the J gene end by 15 bases; junction bases not matched to a gene: 14. In germline, CDR1 is SGHTA, CDR2 FQGNSA. In nucleotides, the CDR3 is TGTGCCAGCAGCTCCCGCTCTGGTAGCGGGGGGGCGACGTTCTTC. It translates to CASSSRSGSGGATFF.

The chain links TRBV6-6 to TRBJ1-2; 11 bases line up with TRBD1. This CDR3 contains 16 residues. From germline, CDR1 is MNHNY and CDR2 SVGAGI (reference sequence). Losses at the gene ends were 0 bases for V and 5 bases for J; bases not matched to a gene: 5. In nucleotides, the CDR3 is TGTGCCAGCAGTTACTCGACAGGGACAGGGGGTTATGGCTACACCTTC. Translating gives CASSYSTGTGGYGYTF.

The rearrangement links TRBV30 to TRBJ1-4; 9 nucleotides align to TRBD1. V shed 2 bases and J 6 bases; nucleotides not matched to a gene: 7. This CDR3 contains 15 residues. The germline CDR1 and CDR2 sequences are GTSNPN and SVGIG (reference sequence). In DNA, the CDR3 is TGTGCCTGGAGTCCCGGACAGGGGAAGGATGAAAAACTGTTTTTT. It codes for CAWSPGQGKDEKLFF.